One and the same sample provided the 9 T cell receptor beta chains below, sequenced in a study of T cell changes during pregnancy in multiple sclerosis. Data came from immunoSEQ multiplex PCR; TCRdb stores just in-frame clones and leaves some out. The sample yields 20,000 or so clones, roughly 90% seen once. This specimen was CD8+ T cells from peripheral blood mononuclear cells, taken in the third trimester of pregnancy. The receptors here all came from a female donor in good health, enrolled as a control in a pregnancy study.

CDR3 sequence: CAISEGTAYGYTF. DNA of the CDR3: TGTGCCATCAGTGAGGGAACAGCCTATGGCTACACCTTC. The chain combines TRBV10-3 with TRBJ1-2; D is ambiguous. Germline V gives CDR1 ENHRY, CDR2 SYGVKD. This CDR3 is 13 amino acids long. The ends were cut back, 2 bases at V and 4 bases at J, with 8 bases in the middle.

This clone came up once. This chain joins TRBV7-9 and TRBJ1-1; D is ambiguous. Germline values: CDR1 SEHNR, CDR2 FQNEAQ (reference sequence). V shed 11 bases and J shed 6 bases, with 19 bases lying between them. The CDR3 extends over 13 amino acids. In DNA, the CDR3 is TGTGCCGGTAGGTCGGGAGCAACTCCTGAAGCTTTCTTT. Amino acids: CAGRSGATPEAFF. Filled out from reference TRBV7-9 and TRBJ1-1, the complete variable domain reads DTGVSQNPRHKITKRGQNVTFRCDPISEHNRLYWYRQTLGQGPEFLTYFQNEAQLEKSRLLSDRFSAERPKGSFSTLEIQRTEQGDSAMYLCAGRSGATPEAFFGQGTRLTVV.

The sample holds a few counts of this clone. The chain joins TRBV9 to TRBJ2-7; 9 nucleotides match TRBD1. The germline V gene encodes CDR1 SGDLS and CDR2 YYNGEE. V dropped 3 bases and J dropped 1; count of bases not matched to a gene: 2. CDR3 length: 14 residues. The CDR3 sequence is CASSDDRGSYEQYF. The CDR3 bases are TGTGCCAGCAGCGACGACAGGGGGTCCTACGAGCAGTACTTC.

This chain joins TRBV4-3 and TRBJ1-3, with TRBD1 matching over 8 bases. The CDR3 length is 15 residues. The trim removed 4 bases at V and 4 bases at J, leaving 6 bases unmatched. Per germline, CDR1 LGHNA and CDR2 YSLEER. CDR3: CASSRLTGDGNTIYF. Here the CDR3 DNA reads TGCGCCAGCAGCCGTCTGACAGGGGACGGAAACACCATATATTTT.

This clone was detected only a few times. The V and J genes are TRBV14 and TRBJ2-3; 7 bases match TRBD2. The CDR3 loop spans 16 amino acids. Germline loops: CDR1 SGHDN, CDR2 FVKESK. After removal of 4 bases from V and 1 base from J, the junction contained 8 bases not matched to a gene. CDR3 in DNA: TGTGCCAGCAGCCCCTTTGAGAGCGGGGGCACAGATACGCAGTATTTT. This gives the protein CASSPFESGGTDTQYF.

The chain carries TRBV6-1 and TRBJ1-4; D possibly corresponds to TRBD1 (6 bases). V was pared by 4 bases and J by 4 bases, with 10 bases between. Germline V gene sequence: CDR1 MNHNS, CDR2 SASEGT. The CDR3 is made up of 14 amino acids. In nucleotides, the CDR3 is TGTGCCAGCAGTGCAGGGGAAGATAATGAAAAACTGTTTTTT. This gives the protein CASSAGEDNEKLFF.

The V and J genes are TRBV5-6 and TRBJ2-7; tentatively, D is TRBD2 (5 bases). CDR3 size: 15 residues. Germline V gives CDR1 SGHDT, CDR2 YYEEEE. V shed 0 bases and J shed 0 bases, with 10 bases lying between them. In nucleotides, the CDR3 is TGTGCCAGCAGCTTGGGAGCAGCGGACTCCTACGAGCAGTACTTC. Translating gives CASSLGAADSYEQYF.

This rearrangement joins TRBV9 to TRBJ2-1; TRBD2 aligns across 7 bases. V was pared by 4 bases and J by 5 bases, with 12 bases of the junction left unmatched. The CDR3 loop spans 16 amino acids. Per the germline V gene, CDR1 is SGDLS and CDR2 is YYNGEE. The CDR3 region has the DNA TGTGCCAGCAGCTCACCGGAACTAGCGATCGACAATGAGCAGTTCTTC. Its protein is CASSSPELAIDNEQFF. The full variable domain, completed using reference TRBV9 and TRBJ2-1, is DSGVTQTPKHLITATGQRVTLRCSPRSGDLSVYWYQQSLDQGLQFLIQYYNGEERAKGNILERFSAQQFPDLHSELNLSSLELGDSALYFCASSSPELAIDNEQFFGPGTRLTVL.

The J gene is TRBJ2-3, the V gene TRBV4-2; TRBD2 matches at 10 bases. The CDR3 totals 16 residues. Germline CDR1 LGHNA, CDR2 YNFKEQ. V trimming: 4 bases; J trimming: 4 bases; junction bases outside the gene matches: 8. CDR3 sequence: CASSPLAGEAPDTQYF. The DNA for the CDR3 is TGTGCCAGCAGCCCCCTAGCGGGGGAAGCACCAGATACGCAGTATTTT.